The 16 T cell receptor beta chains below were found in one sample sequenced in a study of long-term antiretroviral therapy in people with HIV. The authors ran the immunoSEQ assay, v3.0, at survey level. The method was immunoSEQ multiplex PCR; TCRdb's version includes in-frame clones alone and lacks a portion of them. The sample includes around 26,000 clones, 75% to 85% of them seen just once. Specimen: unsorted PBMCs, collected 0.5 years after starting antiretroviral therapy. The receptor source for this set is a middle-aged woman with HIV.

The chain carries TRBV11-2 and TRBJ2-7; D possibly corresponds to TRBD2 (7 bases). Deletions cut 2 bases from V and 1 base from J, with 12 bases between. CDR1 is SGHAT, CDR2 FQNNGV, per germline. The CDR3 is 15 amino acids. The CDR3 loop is CASSLTGRGSYEQYF. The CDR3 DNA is TGTGCCAGCAGCTTAACAGGGAGGGGATCCTACGAGCAGTACTTC. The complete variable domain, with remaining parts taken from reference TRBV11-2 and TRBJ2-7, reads EAGVAQSPRYKIIEKRQSVAFWCNPISGHATLYWYQQILGQGPKLLIQFQNNGVVDDSQLPKDRFSAERLKGVDSTLKIQPAKLEDSAVYLCASSLTGRGSYEQYFGPGTRLTVT.

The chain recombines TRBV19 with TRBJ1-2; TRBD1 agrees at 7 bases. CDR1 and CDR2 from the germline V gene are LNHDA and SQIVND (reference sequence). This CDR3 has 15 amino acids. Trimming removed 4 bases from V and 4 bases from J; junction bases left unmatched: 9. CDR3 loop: CASSRSGTDIYGYTF. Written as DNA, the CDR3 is TGTGCCAGTAGTAGATCCGGGACAGATATCTATGGCTACACCTTC.

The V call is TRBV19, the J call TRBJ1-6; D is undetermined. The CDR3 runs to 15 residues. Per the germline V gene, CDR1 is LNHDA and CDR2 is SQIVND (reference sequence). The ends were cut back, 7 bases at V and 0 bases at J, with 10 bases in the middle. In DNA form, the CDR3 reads TGTGCCAGTAAACACCCGAGCTCCTATAATTCACCCCTCCACTTT. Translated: CASKHPSSYNSPLHF.

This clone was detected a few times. CDR3 sequence (DNA): TGTGCCAGCAGTTACTCGAACGGGGGCGAGCAGTACTTC. This codes for CASSYSNGGEQYF. The chain couples TRBV6-5 to TRBJ2-7; the D gene is possibly TRBD2 (6 bases). The CDR3 consists of 13 residues. Between the trimmed V and J ends, which lost 0 bases and 6 bases, there was a span of 9 bases. Germline CDR1 MNHEY, CDR2 SVGAGI.

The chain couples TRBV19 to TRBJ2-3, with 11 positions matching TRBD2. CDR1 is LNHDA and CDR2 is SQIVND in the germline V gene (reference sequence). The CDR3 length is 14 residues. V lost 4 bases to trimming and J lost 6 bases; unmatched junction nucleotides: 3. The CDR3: CASSTSGGKDTQYF. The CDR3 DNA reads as TGTGCCAGTAGTACTAGCGGGGGGAAGGATACGCAGTATTTT.

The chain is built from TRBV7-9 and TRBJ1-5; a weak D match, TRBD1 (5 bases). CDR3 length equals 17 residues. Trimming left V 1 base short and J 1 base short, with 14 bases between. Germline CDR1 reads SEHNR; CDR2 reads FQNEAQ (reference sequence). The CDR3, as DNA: TGTGCCAGCAGCTTAGTACAGGATAGTGAGAGCAATCAGCCCCAGCATTTT. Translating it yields CASSLVQDSESNQPQHF.

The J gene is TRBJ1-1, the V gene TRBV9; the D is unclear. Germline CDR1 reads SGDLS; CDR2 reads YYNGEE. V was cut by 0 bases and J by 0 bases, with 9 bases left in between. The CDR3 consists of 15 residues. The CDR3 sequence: CASSVATRVNTEAFF. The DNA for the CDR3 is TGTGCCAGCAGCGTAGCTACGCGGGTGAACACTGAAGCTTTCTTT.

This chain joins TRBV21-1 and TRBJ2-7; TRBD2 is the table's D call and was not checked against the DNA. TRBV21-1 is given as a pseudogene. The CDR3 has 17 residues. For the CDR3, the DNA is TGTGCCAGCAGCCTAAAAAATGGGACTAGTCATACCTACGAGCAGTACTTC. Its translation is CASSLKNGTSHTYEQYF.

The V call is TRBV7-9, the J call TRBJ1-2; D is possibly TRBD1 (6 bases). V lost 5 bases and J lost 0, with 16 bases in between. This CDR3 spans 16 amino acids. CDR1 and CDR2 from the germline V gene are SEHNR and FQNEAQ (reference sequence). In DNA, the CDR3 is TGTGCCAGCAGCCCCCAAGGGGGGAAACCTAACTATGGCTACACCTTC. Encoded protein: CASSPQGGKPNYGYTF. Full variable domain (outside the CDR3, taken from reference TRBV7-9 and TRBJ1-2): DTGVSQNPRHKITKRGQNVTFRCDPISEHNRLYWYRQTLGQGPEFLTYFQNEAQLEKSRLLSDRFSAERPKGSFSTLEIQRTEQGDSAMYLCASSPQGGKPNYGYTFGSGTRLTVV.

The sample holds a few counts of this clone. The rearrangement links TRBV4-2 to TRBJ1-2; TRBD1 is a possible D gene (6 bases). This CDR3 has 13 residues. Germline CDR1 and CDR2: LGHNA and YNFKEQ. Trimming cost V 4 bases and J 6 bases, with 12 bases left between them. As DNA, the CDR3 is TGTGCCAGCAGCCTCACAGGGTCGCATGGCTACACCTTC. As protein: CASSLTGSHGYTF.

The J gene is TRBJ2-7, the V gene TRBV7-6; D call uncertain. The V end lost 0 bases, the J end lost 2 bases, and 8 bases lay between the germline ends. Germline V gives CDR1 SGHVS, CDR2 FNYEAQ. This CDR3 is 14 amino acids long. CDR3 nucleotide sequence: TGTGCCAGCAGCTTAGCTGGAGAGCCCTACGAGCAGTACTTC. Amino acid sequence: CASSLAGEPYEQYF.

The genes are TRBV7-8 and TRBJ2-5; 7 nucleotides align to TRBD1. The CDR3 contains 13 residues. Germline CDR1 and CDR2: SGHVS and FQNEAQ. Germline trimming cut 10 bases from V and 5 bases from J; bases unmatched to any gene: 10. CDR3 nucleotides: TGTGCCACCCGGCAAGGGGGCCGGGAGACCCAGTACTTC. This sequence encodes CATRQGGRETQYF.

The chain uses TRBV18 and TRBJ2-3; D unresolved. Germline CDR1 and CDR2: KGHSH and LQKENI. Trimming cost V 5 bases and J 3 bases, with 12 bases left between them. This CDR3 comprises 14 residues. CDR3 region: CASSTKPGTDTQYF. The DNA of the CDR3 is TGTGCCAGCTCAACTAAGCCAGGAACAGATACGCAGTATTTT.

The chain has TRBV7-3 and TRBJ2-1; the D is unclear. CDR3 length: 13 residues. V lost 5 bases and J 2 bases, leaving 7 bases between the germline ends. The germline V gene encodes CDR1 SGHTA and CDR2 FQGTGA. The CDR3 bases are TGTGCCAGCAGCCTCGGACCCTACAATGAGCAGTTCTTC. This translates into CASSLGPYNEQFF.

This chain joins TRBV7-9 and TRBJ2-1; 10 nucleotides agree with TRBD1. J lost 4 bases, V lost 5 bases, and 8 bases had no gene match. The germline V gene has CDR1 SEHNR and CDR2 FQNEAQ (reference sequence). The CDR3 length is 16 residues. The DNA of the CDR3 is TGTGCCAGCAGCCGGGCGGGGGACAGGGGTTACAATGAGCAGTTCTTC. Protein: CASSRAGDRGYNEQFF.

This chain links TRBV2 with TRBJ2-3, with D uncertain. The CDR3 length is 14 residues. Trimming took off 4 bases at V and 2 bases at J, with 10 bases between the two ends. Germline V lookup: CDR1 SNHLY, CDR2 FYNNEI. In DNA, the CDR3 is TGTGCCAGCAGTGTTACCGGTTCCACAGATACGCAGTATTTT. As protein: CASSVTGSTDTQYF.